This T cell receptor (beta chain) was profiled in a study of beta chain features in type 1 diabetes (dated by TCRdb to the late 2010s). At the level of the whole study: Mean age, gender distribution, total cell number and subset yield were not different between patients and healthy donors. Across all samples, some 100,000,000 sorted cells were examined, and cell number per subset correlated strongly with RNA yield. In the study, recently diagnosed type 1 diabetes patients and matched healthy donors were compared on the TCRB repertoires of their sorted circulating CD4+ T cell subsets. Regulatory and stem cell-like memory subsets were obtained from only 8 patients and roughly eight healthy donors, while naive and central memory subsets were obtained from all 30 or so donors.

Broader findings and caveats from the paper: Shorter templates might have been favored by PCR, but patient and control samples were amplified and corrected together, so both groups would have been affected equally by any skew. HLA sub-analyses involved small numbers of individuals, so any influence of HLA type on TCRB rearrangement remained unresolved. Sequencing cDNA rather than genomic DNA could over-represent highly expressing activated cells, although activation and CD3 levels did not differ between groups. Fewer insertions and more nucleotide deletions at VDJ recombination sites were observed in patients with type 1 diabetes, implying thymic rearrangement abnormalities. A moderate but significant shortening of TCRB CDR3 length was observed in type 1 diabetes patients in all four CD4+ subsets. Naive, central memory and regulatory TCRB repertoires appeared more similar among patients than among healthy donors.

A single peripheral blood draw of approximately 100 mL on average was collected from each donor into heparinised tubes. Using a panel that included CD45RO, CCR7, CD25, CD127, CD95 and CD27, naive, central memory, regulatory and stem cell-like memory CD4+ T cells were sorted on a BD FACSAria II. Every sorted population had a purity above 95%. PBMCs were separated immediately by Lymphoprep density gradient centrifugation and were stained directly, without being cultured. So that batch effects would be minimized, each experiment stained and sorted samples in pairs, pairing one healthy donor with one patient. This clone has just a few counts. Its antigen remains unidentified. Within one base of it there is no much larger clone, and no base qualities were kept. V is cut by 8 bases and J by 0 bases, and the space between the germline ends is 10 bases. The CDR3 measures 13 amino acids from cysteine to phenylalanine. Left in the record is the CDR3 DNA by itself, 39 bases read in frame from the first base. From the germline V gene (reference sequence), CDR1 is LNHDA and CDR2 is SQIVND.

All of the isolated RNA was reverse transcribed with the High Capacity cDNA Reverse Transcription Kit, so expressed TCRB transcripts were sequenced. Deep immunoSEQ sequencing was performed on naive, central memory and regulatory T cell samples, with an average of roughly 3.5 million total reads per sample. After sorted cells were lysed in RLT buffer, RNA was extracted with DNase-treated RNeasy Micro or Mini kits, with the choice depending on cell number. Each cell subset was processed on its own to prevent cross-contamination, while patient and healthy donor samples were processed together. TCRB sequences were amplified from cDNA with the immunoSEQ multiplex PCR, producing 87-bp fragments spanning the CDR3 region. Amplicons were sequenced on the Illumina HiSeq platform. The published analysis was carried out like this. PCR bias was corrected computationally using synthetic template baselines, and reads within Hamming distance 2 were collapsed, with unmergeable singletons discarded. Reads were aligned against IMGT so that V, D and J genes, CDR3 length and insertions or deletions at six rearrangement sites could be assigned. Within each subset, clonotype counts were normalized to the number of sorted cells before true diversity and Gini coefficients were calculated with the tcR R package. Repertoire sharing was quantified using the overlap coefficient calculated on TCRB nucleotide sequences. Out-of-frame TCRB sequences from naive cells were analyzed as a proxy for the pre-selection repertoire. TCRdb's version of the immuneACCESS table is confined to in-frame rearrangements and falls short of the full clone set. An unresolved V gene accounts for under half of the shortfall where checked; the remainder is of unknown origin. For V, J and clone size, that table is used; D and trimming come from the DNA. The sample includes a few hundred thousand clones, with about 11% observed a single time. The ten biggest clones cover approximately 0.016% of the sample.

Recombination connected TRBV19 to TRBJ2-5, with a weak D call of TRBD1 (6 bases match). The sequence was collected from a woman aged 30 to 39 in good health. The material sequenced was naive CD4+ T cells from blood. Reading the label with the study, this specimen's cell subset or site is: true naive CD4+ T cells. The CDR3 protein: CASAYRDQETQYF. The DNA is TGTGCCAGTGCCTACAGGGACCAAGAGACCCAGTACTTC.